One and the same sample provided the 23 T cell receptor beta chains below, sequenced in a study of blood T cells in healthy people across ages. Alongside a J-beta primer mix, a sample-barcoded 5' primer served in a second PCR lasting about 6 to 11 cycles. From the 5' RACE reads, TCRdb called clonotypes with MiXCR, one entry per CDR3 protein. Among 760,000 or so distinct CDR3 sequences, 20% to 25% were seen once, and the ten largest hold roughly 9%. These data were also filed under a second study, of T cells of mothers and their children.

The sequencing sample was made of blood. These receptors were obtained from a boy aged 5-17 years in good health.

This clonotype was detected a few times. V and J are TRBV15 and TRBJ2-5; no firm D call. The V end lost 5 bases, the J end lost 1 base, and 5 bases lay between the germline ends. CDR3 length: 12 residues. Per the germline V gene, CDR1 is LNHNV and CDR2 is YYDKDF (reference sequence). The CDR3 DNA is TGTGCCACCAGCCAACCCCAAGAGACCCAGTACTTC. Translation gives CATSQPQETQYF. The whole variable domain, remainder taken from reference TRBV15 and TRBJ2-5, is DAMVIQNPRYQVTQFGKPVTLSCSQTLNHNVMYWYQQKSSQAPKLLFHYYDKDFNNEADTPDNFQSRRPNTSFCFLDIRSPGLGDTAMYLCATSQPQETQYFGPGTRLLVL.

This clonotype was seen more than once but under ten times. The CDR3 DNA follows: TGCAGCGTGAGGACAGGGTTGAATGAGCAGTTCTTC. It specifies CSVRTGLNEQFF. This chain links TRBV29-1 with TRBJ2-1, with TRBD1 identical over 8 bases. After removal of 6 bases from V and 7 bases from J, the junction contained 5 bases not matched to a gene. Germline V CDR1 and CDR2: SQVTM, ANQGSEA. This CDR3 contains 12 residues.

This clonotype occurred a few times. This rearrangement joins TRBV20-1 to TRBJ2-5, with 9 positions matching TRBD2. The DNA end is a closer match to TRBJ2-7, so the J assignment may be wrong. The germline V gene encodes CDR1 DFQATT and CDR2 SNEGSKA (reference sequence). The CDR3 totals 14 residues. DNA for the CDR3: TGCAGTGCTAGATCGGGACTAGCCTCCTACGAGCAGTACTTC. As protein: CSARSGLASYEQYF.

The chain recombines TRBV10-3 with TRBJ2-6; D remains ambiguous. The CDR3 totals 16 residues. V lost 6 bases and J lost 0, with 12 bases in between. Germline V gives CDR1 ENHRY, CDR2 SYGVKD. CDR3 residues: CAISPGPSSGANVLTF. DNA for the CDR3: TGTGCCATCAGCCCTGGACCGAGCTCTGGGGCCAACGTCCTGACTTTC.

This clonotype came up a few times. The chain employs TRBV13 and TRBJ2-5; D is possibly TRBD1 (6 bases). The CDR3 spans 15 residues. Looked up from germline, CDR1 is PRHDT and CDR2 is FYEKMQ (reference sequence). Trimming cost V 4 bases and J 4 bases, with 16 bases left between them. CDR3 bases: TGTGCCAGCAGCTCGTTTGGGGGCCGCCCAGAGACCCAGTACTTC. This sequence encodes CASSSFGGRPETQYF. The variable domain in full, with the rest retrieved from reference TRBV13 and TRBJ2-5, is AAGVIQSPRHLIKEKRETATLKCYPIPRHDTVYWYQQGPGQDPQFLISFYEKMQSDKGSIPDRFSAQQFSDYHSELNMSSLELGDSALYFCASSSFGGRPETQYFGPGTRLLVL.

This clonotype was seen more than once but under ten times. Here the CDR3 DNA reads TGTGCCAGCAGTTTGGACACCGGGTTGGCGAACTATGGCTACACCTTC. This codes for CASSLDTGLANYGYTF. The J gene is TRBJ1-2, the V gene TRBV11-2, with a tentative D call TRBD1 (5 bases). The germline gives CDR1 SGHAT, CDR2 FQNNGV. CDR3 size: 16 residues. Deletions cut 6 bases from V and 2 bases from J, with 19 bases between.

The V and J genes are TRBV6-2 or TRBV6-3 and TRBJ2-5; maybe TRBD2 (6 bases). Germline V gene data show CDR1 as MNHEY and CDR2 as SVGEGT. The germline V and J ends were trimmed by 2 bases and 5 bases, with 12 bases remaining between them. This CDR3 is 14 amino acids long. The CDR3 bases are TGTGCCAGCAGTTACACTCTAGCGAAGGAGACCCAGTACTTC. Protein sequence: CASSYTLAKETQYF.

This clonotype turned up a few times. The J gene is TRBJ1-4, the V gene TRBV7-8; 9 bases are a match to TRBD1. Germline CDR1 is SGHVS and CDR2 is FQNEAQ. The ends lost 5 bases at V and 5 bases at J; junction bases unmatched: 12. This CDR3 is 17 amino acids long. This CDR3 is CASSRYPPGTGNEKLFF. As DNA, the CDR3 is TGTGCCAGCAGCCGCTACCCCCCCGGGACAGGGAATGAAAAACTGTTTTTT.

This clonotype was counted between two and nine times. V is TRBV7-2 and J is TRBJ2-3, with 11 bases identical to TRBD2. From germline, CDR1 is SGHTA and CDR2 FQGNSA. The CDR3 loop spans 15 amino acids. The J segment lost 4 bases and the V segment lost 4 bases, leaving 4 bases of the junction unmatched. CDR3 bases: TGTGCCAGCAGCTCTAGCGGGAGGATCCCAGATACGCAGTATTTT. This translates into CASSSSGRIPDTQYF. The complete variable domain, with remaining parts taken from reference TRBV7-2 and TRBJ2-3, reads GAGVSQSPSNKVTEKGKDVELRCDPISGHTALYWYRQSLGQGLEFLIYFQGNSAPDKSGLPSDRFSAERTGGSVSTLTIQRTQQEDSAVYLCASSSSGRIPDTQYFGPGTRLTVL.

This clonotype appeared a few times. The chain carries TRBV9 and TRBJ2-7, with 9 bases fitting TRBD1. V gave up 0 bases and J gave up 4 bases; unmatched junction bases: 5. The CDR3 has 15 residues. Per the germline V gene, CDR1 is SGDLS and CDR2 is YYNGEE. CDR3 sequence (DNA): TGTGCCAGCAGCGTAGCTACAGGGGGCGCATACGAGCAGTACTTC. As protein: CASSVATGGAYEQYF.

CDR3 region: CASSLFPGSGANVLTF. CDR3 DNA sequence: TGTGCCAGCAGCTTATTTCCGGGATCTGGGGCCAACGTCCTGACTTTC. The J gene is TRBJ2-6, the V gene TRBV7-8, with D possibly TRBD2 on 5 matching bases. This CDR3 region has 16 residues. Trimming pared 2 bases from V and 1 base from J, leaving 9 bases between. The germline V gene has CDR1 SGHVS and CDR2 FQNEAQ.

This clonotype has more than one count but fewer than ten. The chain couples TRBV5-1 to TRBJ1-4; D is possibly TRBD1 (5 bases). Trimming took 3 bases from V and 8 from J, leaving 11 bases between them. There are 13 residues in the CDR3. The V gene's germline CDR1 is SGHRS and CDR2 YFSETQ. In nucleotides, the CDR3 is TGCGCCAGCAGCTCGACAAGGGACGAAAAACTGTTTTTT. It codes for CASSSTRDEKLFF.

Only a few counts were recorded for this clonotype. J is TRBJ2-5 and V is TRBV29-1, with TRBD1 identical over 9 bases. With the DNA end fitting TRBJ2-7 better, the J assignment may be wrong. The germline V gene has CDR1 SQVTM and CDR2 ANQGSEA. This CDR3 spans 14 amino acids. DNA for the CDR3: TGCAGCGTTTTTAACCCGGGACAGGGCTACGAGCAGTACTTC. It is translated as CSVFNPGQGYEQYF.

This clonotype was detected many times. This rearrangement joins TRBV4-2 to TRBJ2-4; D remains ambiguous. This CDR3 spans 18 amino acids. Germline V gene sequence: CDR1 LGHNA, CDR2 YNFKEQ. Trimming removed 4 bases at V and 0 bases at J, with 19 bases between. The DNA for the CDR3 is TGTGCCAGCAGCCCCCTAGAGAGTAGCCCACTAGCCAAAAACATTCAGTACTTC. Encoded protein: CASSPLESSPLAKNIQYF.

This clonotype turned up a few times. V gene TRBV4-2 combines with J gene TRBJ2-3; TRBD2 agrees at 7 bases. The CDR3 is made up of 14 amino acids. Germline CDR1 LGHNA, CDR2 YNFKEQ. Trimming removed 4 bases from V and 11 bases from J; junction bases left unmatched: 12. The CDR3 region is CASSPTSANPQQYF. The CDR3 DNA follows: TGTGCCAGCAGCCCTACTAGCGCGAACCCTCAGCAGTATTTT.

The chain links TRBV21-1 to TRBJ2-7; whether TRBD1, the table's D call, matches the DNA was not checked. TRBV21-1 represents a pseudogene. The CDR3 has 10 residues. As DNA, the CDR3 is TGTGCCACCGGTCCCCTCTTAGAGTACTTC. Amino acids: CATGPLLEYF.

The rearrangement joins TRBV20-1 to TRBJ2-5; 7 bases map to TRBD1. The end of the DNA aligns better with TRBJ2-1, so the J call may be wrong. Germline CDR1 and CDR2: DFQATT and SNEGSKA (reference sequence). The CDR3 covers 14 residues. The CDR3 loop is CSATGETAFHEQFF. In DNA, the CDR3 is TGCAGTGCAACAGGGGAAACAGCGTTCCATGAGCAGTTCTTC.

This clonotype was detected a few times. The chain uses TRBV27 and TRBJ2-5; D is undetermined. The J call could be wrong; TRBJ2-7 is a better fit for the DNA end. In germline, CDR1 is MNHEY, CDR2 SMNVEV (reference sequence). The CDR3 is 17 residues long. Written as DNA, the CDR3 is TGTGCCAGCAGTTTATCGATCCTCAAAGTCCCCATCTACGAGCAGTACTTC. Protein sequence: CASSLSILKVPIYEQYF.

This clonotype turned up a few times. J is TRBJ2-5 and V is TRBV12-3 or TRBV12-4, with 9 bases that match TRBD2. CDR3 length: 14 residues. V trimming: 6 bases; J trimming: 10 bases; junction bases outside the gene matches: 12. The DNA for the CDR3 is TGTGCCAGCAGGCCCGCGGGAGGGGGAGGGTACCAGTACTTC. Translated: CASRPAGGGGYQYF.

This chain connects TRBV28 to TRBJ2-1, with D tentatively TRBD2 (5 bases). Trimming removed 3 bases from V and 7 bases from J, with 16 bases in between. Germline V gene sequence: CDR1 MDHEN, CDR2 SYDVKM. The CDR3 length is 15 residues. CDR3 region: CASSLPVLASNEQFF. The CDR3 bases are TGTGCCAGCAGTTTGCCCGTTCTAGCATCTAATGAGCAGTTCTTC.

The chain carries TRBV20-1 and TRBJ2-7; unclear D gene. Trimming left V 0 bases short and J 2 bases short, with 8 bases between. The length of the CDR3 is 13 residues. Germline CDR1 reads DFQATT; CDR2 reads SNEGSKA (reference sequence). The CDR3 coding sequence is TGCAGTGCTAGAGATGGTGTCACCTACGAGCAGTACTTC. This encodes CSARDGVTYEQYF.

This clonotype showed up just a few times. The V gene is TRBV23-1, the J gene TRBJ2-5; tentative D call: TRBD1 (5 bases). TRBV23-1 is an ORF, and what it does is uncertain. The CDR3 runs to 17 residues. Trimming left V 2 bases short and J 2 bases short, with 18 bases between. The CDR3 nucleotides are TGCGCCAGCAGTCAACTAAGGACATTATGGATTCAAGAGACCCAGTACTTC. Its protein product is CASSQLRTLWIQETQYF.

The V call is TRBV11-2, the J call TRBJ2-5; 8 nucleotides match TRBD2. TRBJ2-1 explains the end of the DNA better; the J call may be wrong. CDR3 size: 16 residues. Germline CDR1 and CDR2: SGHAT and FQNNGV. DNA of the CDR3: TGTGCCAGCAGAGTTAGCGGGAATGGCTATAACAATGAGCAGTTCTTC. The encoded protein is CASRVSGNGYNNEQFF.